A selection of T cell receptor beta chains follows, all from one sample in a study of cytomegalovirus exposure and HLA in healthy donors. Generated by immunoSEQ multiplex PCR, the TCRdb table keeps only in-frame clones and is missing some. The repertoire includes around 300,000 clones, roughly 88% of them detected once, and around 0.88% sits in the top ten. The sample taken for sequencing was PBMCs. The receptors were sampled from a man aged 25 to 40 in good health and CMV-seronegative. Each CDR3 is given with its conserved first and last residue.

v_call,cdr3_aa
TRBV7-2,CASSSSRGSQYGYTF
TRBV5-1,CASSSLTGNTEAFF
TRBV25-1,CASSEWTENTIYF
TRBV7-2,CASSLYLQGPTTNEKLFF
TRBV10-3,CAISDSGALNTEAFF
TRBV28,CASRRVGGRQPQHF
TRBV7-2,CASSSQTGNTEAFF
TRBV11-2,CASSLDIYEQYF
TRBV18,CASSPGQGLREKLFF
TRBV28,CASRTGFNEQFF
TRBV19,CASSSRLAEQYF
TRBV4-3,CASSQDLAGGPREQFF
TRBV6-6,CASSYRGGGVAFF
TRBV6-5,CASRIGQGARNEQYF
TRBV11-3,CASSRGSGEQFF
TRBV12-5,CASGPEGQGDTEAFF
TRBV5-1,CASSSGTLNPRLNTEAFF
TRBV18,CASSPVALQGRETQYF
TRBV6-5,CASSTDRAWETQYF
TRBV4-3,CASSQRGLGDGYTF